These 21 T cell receptor beta chains were all obtained from the same sample, sequenced in a study of cytomegalovirus exposure and HLA in healthy donors. Both 60 Vbeta primers and 13 Jbeta primers went into the PCR. Only in-frame clones appear in the TCRdb table, and some are missing; sequencing was by immunoSEQ multiplex PCR. The repertoire includes approximately 240,000 clones, 77% of them detected once, and roughly 2.5% sits in the top ten. The sample taken for sequencing was PBMCs. The origin of the receptors is a woman in her sixties in good health and CMV-seropositive.

The J gene is TRBJ2-7, the V gene TRBV4-3, with D possibly being TRBD2 (7 bases). CDR1 and CDR2 (germline): LGHNA, YSLEER. CDR3 length equals 16 residues. V was pared by 0 bases and J by 6 bases, with 18 bases between. The CDR3 here is CASSQEGGGGSREQYF. In DNA form, the CDR3 reads TGCGCCAGCAGCCAAGAAGGAGGGGGGGGTTCGCGCGAGCAGTACTTC.

This chain links TRBV30 with TRBJ1-1; D may be TRBD1 (5 bases). Germline CDR1 is GTSNPN and CDR2 is SVGIG (reference sequence). Trimming removed 4 bases from V and 1 base from J, with 7 bases in between. The CDR3 runs to 12 residues. In DNA, the CDR3 is TGTGCCTGGATCAGGGCGAACACTGAAGCTTTCTTT. Protein product: CAWIRANTEAFF.

The chain employs TRBV30 and TRBJ2-2, with TRBD2 matching 10 bases. Germline V gene lookup returns CDR1 GTSNPN and CDR2 SVGIG (reference sequence). This CDR3 spans 13 amino acids. After removal of 4 bases from V and 6 bases from J, the junction contained 2 bases not matched to a gene. The CDR3 sequence is CAWMSGGAGELFF. The CDR3 bases are TGTGCCTGGATGAGCGGGGGGGCCGGGGAGCTGTTTTTT.

In this sample, this clone turned up once. The J gene is TRBJ2-2, the V gene TRBV7-9, with D possibly being TRBD2 (5 bases). Trimming took off 7 bases at V and 7 bases at J, with 16 bases between the two ends. The CDR3 covers 14 residues. Germline-derived CDR1 and CDR2 are SEHNR and FQNEAQ (reference sequence). The CDR3 sequence: CASTGRGGGGELFF. Written as DNA, the CDR3 is TGTGCCAGCACCGGCAGAGGAGGTGGCGGGGAGCTGTTTTTT.

This clone was recorded many times. The chain has TRBV19 and TRBJ1-1, with D uncertain. Trimming removed 3 bases from V and 0 bases from J, with 14 bases in between. CDR1 and CDR2 from the germline V gene are LNHDA and SQIVND (reference sequence). This CDR3 comprises 16 residues. The CDR3 region has the DNA TGTGCCAGTAGTATCCCCACGGGTACCGTGAACACTGAAGCTTTCTTT. Translation: CASSIPTGTVNTEAFF.

V gene TRBV10-3 combines with J gene TRBJ1-5; 9 bases line up with TRBD1. J was trimmed by 5 bases and V by 3 bases; bases with no gene match: 5. Germline V gene data show CDR1 as ENHRY and CDR2 as SYGVKD. The CDR3 has 15 amino acids. CDR3 region: CAISDTRQGDQPQHF. The CDR3, as DNA: TGTGCCATCAGTGATACAAGACAGGGGGATCAGCCCCAGCATTTT.

The chain combines TRBV7-7 with TRBJ2-1; D not resolved. Trimming stripped 1 base from V and 3 bases from J, with 4 bases between. The CDR3 is 13 amino acids. CDR1 is SSHAT and CDR2 is FNYEAQ in the germline V gene (reference sequence). The CDR3 sequence is CASSLGYYNEQFF. The CDR3 nucleotides are TGTGCCAGCAGCTTAGGCTACTACAATGAGCAGTTCTTC.

V and J are TRBV7-2 and TRBJ1-2; D gene unclear. The CDR3 extends over 13 amino acids. Germline V lookup: CDR1 SGHTA, CDR2 FQGNSA. V was cut by 0 bases and J by 7 bases, with 9 bases left in between. DNA of the CDR3: TGTGCCAGCAGCTTAGCCCAGGAGGGTGGCTACACCTTC. Protein product: CASSLAQEGGYTF.

This clone was seen only a few times. This chain joins TRBV5-5 and TRBJ2-2; unclear D gene. This CDR3 is 13 amino acids long. The V end was cut by 3 bases, the J end by 2 bases, with 5 bases between. CDR1 and CDR2 from the germline V gene are SGHKS and YYEKEE (reference sequence). CDR3 coding DNA: TGTGCCAGCAGCTCACAAAACACCGGGGAGCTGTTTTTT. Translated: CASSSQNTGELFF.

V gene TRBV7-8 combines with J gene TRBJ2-7; D remains unclear. This CDR3 is 13 amino acids long. CDR1 SGHVS and CDR2 FQNEAQ come from the germline V gene. The CDR3 sequence is CSCKQKPAYEQYF. The DNA for the CDR3 is TGTTCCTGCAAGCAAAAGCCGGCCTACGAGCAGTACTTC. Full variable domain (outside the CDR3, taken from reference TRBV7-8 and TRBJ2-7): GAGVSQSPRYKVAKRGQDVALRCDPISGHVSLFWYQQALGQGPEFLTYFQNEAQLDKSGLPSDRFFAERPEGSVSTLKIQRTQQEDSAVYLCSCKQKPAYEQYFGPGTRLTVT.

The chain has TRBV5-4 and TRBJ2-7; 8 bases are a match to TRBD2. Germline CDR1 and CDR2: SGHNT and YYREEE (reference sequence). Germline trimming cut 3 bases from V and 4 bases from J; bases unmatched to any gene: 0. This CDR3 spans 12 amino acids. The CDR3 is CASSSGGYEQYF. CDR3 sequence (DNA): TGTGCCAGCAGCTCGGGGGGGTACGAGCAGTACTTC.

The chain is built from TRBV6-4 and TRBJ1-4, with TRBD1 matching 8 bases. The CDR3 runs to 14 residues. J lost 4 bases, V lost 6 bases, and 4 bases had no gene match. CDR1 and CDR2 from the germline V gene are MRHNA and SNTAGT. The CDR3 sequence: CASSFDRGNEKLFF. CDR3 coding DNA: TGTGCCAGCAGCTTTGACAGGGGTAATGAAAAACTGTTTTTT.

A note on this clone: An end of the junction does not agree with germline; a read error may underlie this. The CDR3 region is CSSSLGQFYEQYF. In DNA, the CDR3 is TGTTCCAGCAGCTTAGGCCAGTTCTACGAGCAGTACTTC. The chain has TRBV7-9 and TRBJ2-7; D is uncertain. Per the germline V gene, CDR1 is SEHNR and CDR2 is FQNEAQ (reference sequence). The CDR3 is 13 amino acids.

The V call is TRBV6-5, the J call TRBJ2-7; the match to TRBD2 covers 14 bases. The V gene end was trimmed by 7 bases and the J gene end by 6 bases; junction bases not matched to a gene: 8. CDR1 MNHEY and CDR2 SVGAGI come from the germline V gene. This CDR3 region has 15 residues. CDR3 DNA sequence: TGTGCCAGCATGACTAGCGGGGGGGCCTTACGCGAGCAGTACTTC. As protein: CASMTSGGALREQYF.

This sequence joins TRBV18 and TRBJ2-7, with TRBD2 matching over 7 bases. The V gene end was trimmed by 5 bases and the J gene end by 3 bases; junction bases not matched to a gene: 10. The CDR3 covers 15 residues. The germline gives CDR1 KGHSH, CDR2 LQKENI. The CDR3 loop reads CASSATTSVHYEQYF. CDR3 coding DNA: TGTGCCAGCTCAGCCACTACTAGCGTGCACTACGAGCAGTACTTC. Combining the CDR3 with reference TRBV18 and TRBJ2-7 gives the whole variable domain NAGVMQNPRHLVRRRGQEARLRCSPMKGHSHVYWYRQLPEEGLKFMVYLQKENIIDESGMPKERFSAEFPKEGPSILRIQQVVRGDSAAYFCASSATTSVHYEQYFGPGTRLTVT.

The CDR3 here is CASSFRGDSPLHF. For the CDR3, the DNA is TGTGCCAGCAGTTTCAGGGGAGATTCACCCCTCCACTTT. The rearrangement joins TRBV27 to TRBJ1-6; D is possibly TRBD1 (6 bases). The CDR3 loop spans 13 amino acids. Trimming shortened V by 3 bases and J by 8 bases, and 8 bases separated the two germline ends. Looked up from germline, CDR1 is MNHEY and CDR2 is SMNVEV (reference sequence).

The V call is TRBV4-1, the J call TRBJ2-4; 11 nucleotides line up with TRBD2. The CDR3 is 19 residues long. Germline CDR1 and CDR2: MGHRA and YSYEKL. Losses at the gene ends were 7 bases for V and 3 bases for J; bases not matched to a gene: 17. Written as DNA, the CDR3 is TGCGCCAGCAACCCCAAGTTGGTAGCGGGAGGGAGGGACAAAAACATTCAGTACTTC. Translating gives CASNPKLVAGGRDKNIQYF.

The J gene is TRBJ2-5, the V gene TRBV10-3; 8 nucleotides match TRBD2. With V trimmed by 0 bases and J by 5 bases, 8 bases remained unmatched. In germline, CDR1 is ENHRY, CDR2 SYGVKD. The CDR3 extends over 16 amino acids. The CDR3 region has the DNA TGTGCCATCAGTGAGTCTCGGGGGGGGCTTTGGGAGACCCAGTACTTC. Its translation: CAISESRGGLWETQYF.

CDR3 in DNA: TGTGCCAGCAGCTTGGCCGTAGGGCGGGAAAGCACAGATACGCAGTATTTT. Residues: CASSLAVGRESTDTQYF. The chain employs TRBV5-4 and TRBJ2-3; possibly TRBD2 for D (6 bases). V gave up 0 bases and J gave up 0 bases, with 14 bases separating them. From germline, CDR1 is SGHNT and CDR2 YYREEE (reference sequence). This CDR3 has 17 amino acids.

This clone was detected once. The gene calls are TRBV6-5 and TRBJ2-5, with D possibly TRBD1 on 7 matching bases. Germline CDR1 is MNHEY and CDR2 is SVGAGI. The CDR3 spans 15 residues. Trimming removed 6 bases at V and 5 bases at J, with 19 bases between. CDR3 amino acids: CASSPWTGGGETQYF. The DNA of the CDR3 is TGTGCCAGCAGCCCTTGGACAGGAGGGGGCGAGACCCAGTACTTC.

The chain combines TRBV5-1 with TRBJ1-1, with a tentative D call TRBD1 (5 bases). The V end was cut by 7 bases, the J end by 0 bases, with 10 bases between. The CDR3 sequence is 13 residues long. Germline CDR1 and CDR2: SGHRS and YFSETQ. The CDR3 bases are TGCGCCAGCGGCAGGGAGGTGAACACTGAAGCTTTCTTT. Translating gives CASGREVNTEAFF.